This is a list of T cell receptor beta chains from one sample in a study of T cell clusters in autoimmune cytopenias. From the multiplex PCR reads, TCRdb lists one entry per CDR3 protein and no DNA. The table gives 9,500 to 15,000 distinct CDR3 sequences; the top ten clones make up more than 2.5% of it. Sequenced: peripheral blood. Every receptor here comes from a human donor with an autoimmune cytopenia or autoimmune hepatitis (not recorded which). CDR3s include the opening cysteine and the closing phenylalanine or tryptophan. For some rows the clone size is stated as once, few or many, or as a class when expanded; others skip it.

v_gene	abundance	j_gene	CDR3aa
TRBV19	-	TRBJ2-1	CASSKQSLGDNEQFF
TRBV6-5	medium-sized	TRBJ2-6	CASSYGSLSGANVLTF
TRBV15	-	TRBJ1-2	CATSRDGGSTYGYTF
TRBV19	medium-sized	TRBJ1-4	CASSLGQLEGEKLFF
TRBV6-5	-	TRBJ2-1	CASRGQGGNEQFF
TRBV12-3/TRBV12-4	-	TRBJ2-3	CASSMGLAGDTQYF
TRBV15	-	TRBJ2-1	CATSRDLVGAPLNEQFF
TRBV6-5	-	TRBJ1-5	CASSYSREQPQHF
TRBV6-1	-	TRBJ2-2	CASSGGERYRELFF
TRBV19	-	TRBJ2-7	CASSMGRGLYEQYF
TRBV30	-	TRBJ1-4	CAWDGTGGREKLFF
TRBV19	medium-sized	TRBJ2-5	CASSIGTGTGYETQYF
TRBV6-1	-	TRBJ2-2	CASRAAGAGTGELFF
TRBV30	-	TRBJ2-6	CAWSGGLSGANVLTF
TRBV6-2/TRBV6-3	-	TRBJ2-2	CASSPLLAVNTGELFF
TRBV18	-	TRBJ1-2	CASSFDRDNYGYTF
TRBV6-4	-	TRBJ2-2	CASSENTGTGNEGELFF
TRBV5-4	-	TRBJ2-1	CASSRLGRTYNEQFF
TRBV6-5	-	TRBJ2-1	CASSLMTSRYNKQFF
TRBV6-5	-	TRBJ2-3	CASSVRGEDTQYF
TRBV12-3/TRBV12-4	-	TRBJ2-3	CASSFLGGDTQYF
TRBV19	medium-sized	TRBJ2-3	CASRELASDTQYF
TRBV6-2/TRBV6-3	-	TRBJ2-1	CASGLAGLYNEQFF
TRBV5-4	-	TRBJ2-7	CASSPGRGAYEQYF
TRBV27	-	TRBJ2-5	CASSFNRQETQYF
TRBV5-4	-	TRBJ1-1	CASRRQVGNTEAFF